The text below deals with one TCR beta chain. Its antigen remains unidentified. The sample is drawn from a study of cytomegalovirus exposure and HLA in healthy donors. Study-level findings and limits: When analyzed later, a missense DCLRE1C variant was found to be linked to TCR beta V- and J-gene trimming. Presence/absence analyses assumed roughly uniform sequencing depth across donors. Under in vitro conditions, three CMV-associated chains were confirmed as specific for CMV antigens.

This CDR3 region has 16 residues. V shed 0 bases and J shed 1 base, with 13 bases lying between them. Per the germline V gene, CDR1 is SGHVS and CDR2 is FNYEAQ. PCR used 60 Vbeta primers and 13 Jbeta primers. Clones were read by immunoSEQ multiplex PCR, and TCRdb kept only the in-frame ones, dropping some. The sample contains 160,000 or so clones, around 74% of which appear only once. The clonotype was recovered from a woman younger than 45 in good health and CMV-seronegative. Sequencing was done on a sample of PBMCs. This chain links TRBV7-6 with TRBJ2-7, with unresolved D. The CDR3 DNA reads as TGTGCCAGCAGCTTAGCCCCGCCCCCCGAGTCCTACGAGCAGTACTTC. Translating it yields CASSLAPPPESYEQYF.